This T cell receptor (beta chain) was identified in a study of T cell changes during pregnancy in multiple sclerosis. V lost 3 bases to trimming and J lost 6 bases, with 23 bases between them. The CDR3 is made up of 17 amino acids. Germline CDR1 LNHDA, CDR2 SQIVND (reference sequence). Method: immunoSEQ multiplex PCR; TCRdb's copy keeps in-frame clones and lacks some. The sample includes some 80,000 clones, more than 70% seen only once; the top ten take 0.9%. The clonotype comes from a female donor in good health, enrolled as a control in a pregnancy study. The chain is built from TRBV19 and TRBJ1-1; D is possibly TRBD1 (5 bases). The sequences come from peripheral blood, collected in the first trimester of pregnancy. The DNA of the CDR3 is TGTGCCAGTAGTATGGCAACGCCGGGACTACCTGGCCCTGAAGCTTTCTTT. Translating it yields CASSMATPGLPGPEAFF.